The following is a TCR beta chain sequence with its context. Excluded were patients having autoimmune disease history or systemic immunosuppression. This sample is drawn from a study of OX40 agonist ivuxolimab in advanced cancers. At the level of the study: It was ivuxolimab, an agonistic anti-OX40 (CD134) antibody, that patients were treated with. The study gave patients intravenous ivuxolimab at 0.01 to 10 mg/kg every 2 weeks.

The data were produced by immunoSEQ multiplex PCR, yet TCRdb's version contains in-frame clones alone and is incomplete. The data hold about 110,000 clones, with about 91% observed a single time. The CDR3 contains 14 residues. CDR1 MNHNY and CDR2 SVGAGI come from the germline V gene (reference sequence). V was clipped by 6 bases and J by 3 bases, with 14 bases between them. This TCR derives from an adult with an advanced solid tumor such as melanoma, head and neck, liver or kidney cancer. This specimen was CD4+ or CD8+ T cells sorted from blood, taken in a trial of the OX40 agonist ivuxolimab. The V call is TRBV6-6, the J call TRBJ2-5, with a tentative D call TRBD2 (6 bases). CDR3 sequence reads: CASSPGTFEETQYF. CDR3 DNA: TGTGCCAGCAGCCCCGGGACTTTCGAAGAGACCCAGTACTTC.